These T cell receptor beta chains were read from a single sample in a study of blood T cell repertoires in COVID-19. Produced via immunoSEQ multiplex PCR; TCRdb's table is partial and in-frame only. This sample has about 210,000 clones, with around 80% found just once. The source material was peripheral blood. These receptors were obtained from a woman aged 40 to 50 with acute or convalescent COVID-19. Both conserved end residues are part of each CDR3. A D gene is named only where the DNA matches it firmly. Clone size is given for some rows only: seen once, a few or many times, or a class if the clone is expanded.

cdr3_length d_call clone_size j_call v_call cdr3_aa cdr3_nt
11 NA NA TRBJ1-1 TRBV30 CAWSDEGEAFF TGTGCCTGGAGTGACGAGGGTGAAGCTTTCTTT
15 NA NA TRBJ2-7 TRBV2 CASSERTELPYEQYF TGTGCCAGCAGTGAAAGGACTGAGTTGCCATACGAGCAGTACTTC
13 NA NA TRBJ2-1 TRBV6-6 CASSPTQNNEQFF TGTGCCAGCAGTCCGACTCAGAACAATGAGCAGTTCTTC
15 TRBD1 NA TRBJ2-7 TRBV5-5 CASSRTGTGGGEQYF TGTGCCAGCAGCAGAACCGGGACAGGGGGAGGCGAGCAGTACTTC
13 TRBD1 NA TRBJ1-2 TRBV7-8 CASSEGANYGYTF TGTGCCAGCAGCGAGGGGGCAAACTATGGCTACACCTTC
12 TRBD1 NA TRBJ2-1 TRBV5-6 CASSLGTGKQFF TGTGCCAGCAGCTTGGGGACAGGGAAGCAGTTCTTC
13 NA NA TRBJ2-2 TRBV24-1 CATSDFVGGELFF TGTGCCACCAGTGATTTCGTCGGCGGGGAGCTGTTTTTT
13 NA few TRBJ2-2 TRBV6-5 CASSYGGAGELFF TGTGCCAGCAGTTATGGGGGCGCCGGGGAGCTGTTTTTT
15 TRBD2 many TRBJ2-7 TRBV4-3 CASSQEGRGSYEQYF TGCGCCAGCAGCCAAGAGGGGAGGGGTTCCTACGAGCAGTACTTC
15 NA NA TRBJ2-1 TRBV27 CASSLSLEAYNEQFF TGTGCCAGCAGTTTATCCCTAGAGGCCTACAATGAGCAGTTCTTC
13 NA NA TRBJ2-3 TRBV29-1 CSYLRSSTDTQYF TGCAGCTATCTACGCTCCAGCACAGATACGCAGTATTTT
15 NA NA TRBJ1-2 TRBV3-1/TRBV3-2 CASSQVGGPGGGYTF TGTGCCAGCAGCCAAGTCGGGGGGCCTGGGGGTGGCTACACCTTC
15 NA NA TRBJ1-2 TRBV13 CASSLDRPLAPGYTF TGTGCCAGCAGCCTCGATAGGCCTCTAGCCCCTGGCTACACCTTC
13 TRBD1 NA TRBJ1-4 TRBV12-3/TRBV12-4 CASSWGQVEKLFF TGTGCCAGCAGTTGGGGACAGGTAGAAAAACTGTTTTTT
16 NA once TRBJ2-3 TRBV2 CASSGSWRGSTDTQYF TGTGCCAGCAGCGGGAGCTGGCGGGGTAGCACAGATACGCAGTATTTT
14 TRBD1 NA TRBJ1-1 TRBV11-2 CASSWTGAVTEAFF TGTGCCAGCAGCTGGACAGGGGCGGTAACTGAAGCTTTCTTT
11 NA NA TRBJ2-3 TRBV2 CASRGGGPQYF TGTGCCAGCAGAGGGGGGGGGCCGCAGTATTTT
17 NA NA TRBJ1-1 TRBV18 CASSSTPGSTMNTEAFF TGTGCCAGCTCATCCACTCCCGGTTCAACTATGAACACTGAAGCTTTCTTT
15 TRBD1 NA TRBJ2-7 TRBV4-1 CASSQGQGLSYEQYF TGCGCCAGCAGCCAGGGACAGGGGCTCTCCTACGAGCAGTACTTC
15 TRBD1 NA TRBJ2-5 TRBV7-9 CASQVAGQDQETQYF TGTGCCAGCCAGGTTGCGGGACAGGATCAAGAGACCCAGTACTTC